The subject of this entry is one TCR beta chain. 60 Vbeta and 13 Jbeta primers were used in PCR. The table came from immunoSEQ multiplex PCR; TCRdb's copy has only in-frame clones and leaves some out. Among about 98,000 clones, roughly 77% were seen once, and the ten largest hold roughly 1.5%. This sample stems from a study of cytomegalovirus exposure and HLA in healthy donors. J gave up 1 base and V 6 bases, and 2 bases lay outside the gene matches. CDR1 is SNHLY, CDR2 FYNNEI, per germline. The CDR3 consists of 13 residues. Sequences were obtained from PBMCs. This TCR was sampled from a man in his forties in good health and CMV-seronegative. The J gene is TRBJ1-2, the V gene TRBV2; TRBD1 matches 7 bases. The CDR3 bases are TGTGCCAGCAGAGGACAGGATAACTATGGCTACACCTTC. Amino acid sequence: CASRGQDNYGYTF.